Presented here are 12 T cell receptor beta chains from one specimen sequenced in a study of cytomegalovirus exposure and HLA in healthy donors. PCR used 60 Vbeta primers and 13 Jbeta primers. Repertoires were generated with immunoSEQ multiplex PCR, while TCRdb's copy carries only in-frame clones and drops some. The sample consists of approximately 87,000 clones, under 90% of them appearing once. What was sequenced was PBMCs. The receptor set was obtained from a woman aged 70-85 years in good health and CMV-seropositive.

This clone was observed a handful of times. This chain connects TRBV4-3 to TRBJ2-5; no reliable D call. The CDR3 is 15 amino acids. Trimming shortened V by 1 base and J by 2 bases, and 11 bases separated the two germline ends. In germline, CDR1 is LGHNA, CDR2 YSLEER. The CDR3 bases are TGCGCCAGCAGCCAAGGGGCATGGGTGCAAGAGACCCAGTACTTC. This encodes CASSQGAWVQETQYF.

The chain recombines TRBV19 with TRBJ1-2; D gene ambiguous. V gave up 6 bases and J gave up 6 bases, with 14 bases separating them. CDR3 length: 13 amino acids. Germline V gives CDR1 LNHDA, CDR2 SQIVND (reference sequence). The CDR3: CASRTPQVNGYTF. CDR3 nucleotides: TGTGCCAGTAGGACACCCCAAGTTAATGGCTACACCTTC.

The chain has TRBV29-1 and TRBJ2-1, with D perhaps matching TRBD2 (6 bases). The germline V gene encodes CDR1 SQVTM and CDR2 ANQGSEA. Trimming cost V 4 bases and J 10 bases, with 23 bases left between them. The CDR3 spans 15 residues. CDR3 protein: CSVGGVWSGSGEQFF. In nucleotides, the CDR3 is TGCAGCGTTGGGGGGGTTTGGTCCGGGTCAGGCGAGCAGTTCTTC.

The CDR3 is CASSLGTGGKAFF. Here the CDR3 DNA reads TGTGCCAGCAGCTTGGGGACAGGGGGCAAAGCTTTCTTT. The V call is TRBV7-9, the J call TRBJ1-1; 12 bases line up with TRBD1. V lost 3 bases and J lost 9; bases outside the gene matches: 2. This CDR3 has 13 residues. Germline CDR1 reads SEHNR; CDR2 reads FQNEAQ (reference sequence).

A word on this clone: One end of the junction varies from germline; a read error may be responsible. This rearrangement joins TRBV7-9 to TRBJ2-7; 8 bases agree with TRBD1. CDR3 length: 14 residues. Germline lookup yields CDR1 SEHNR and CDR2 FQNEAQ (reference sequence). The CDR3 sequence is CSSSLLQGAYEQYF. The CDR3 DNA reads as TGTTCCAGCAGCTTATTACAGGGGGCCTACGAGCAGTACTTC.

This chain connects TRBV19 to TRBJ1-2; TRBD1 matches at 10 bases. Germline CDR1 and CDR2: LNHDA and SQIVND (reference sequence). V was clipped by 7 bases and J by 6 bases; unmatched bases: 11. CDR3 length: 15 residues. The CDR3 loop is CASNEGQGRFNGYTF. In DNA form, the CDR3 reads TGTGCCAGTAATGAGGGACAGGGGAGGTTCAATGGCTACACCTTC.

This chain uses TRBV19 with TRBJ2-1, with D perhaps TRBD2 (6 bases). The CDR3 extends over 12 amino acids. V lost 5 bases and J lost 10, with 12 bases in between. CDR1 is LNHDA and CDR2 is SQIVND in the germline V gene (reference sequence). The DNA for the CDR3 is TGTGCCAGTAGTGAGGGACTCCACGAGCAGTTCTTC. Translated, it gives CASSEGLHEQFF.

To note about this clone: Compared with germline, one end of the junction differs, possibly owing to a read error. As DNA, the CDR3 is TGTGCCAGCAGTAACTCCGGGGACAGGGGGTACTACGAGCAGTACTTC. This codes for CASSNSGDRGYYEQYF. V and J are TRBV6-5 and TRBJ2-7; the match to TRBD1 covers 11 bases. CDR3 length equals 16 residues. CDR1 is MNHEY, CDR2 SVGAGI, per germline.

J is TRBJ2-1 and V is TRBV5-1; maybe TRBD1 (5 bases). CDR3 length equals 13 residues. The germline V and J ends were trimmed by 0 bases and 6 bases, with 7 bases remaining between them. Germline V gene data show CDR1 as SGHRS and CDR2 as YFSETQ. CDR3 sequence: CASSLDRGNEQFF. In DNA form, the CDR3 reads TGCGCCAGCAGCTTGGATAGGGGCAATGAGCAGTTCTTC.

In this sample, this clone is medium-sized. The V gene is TRBV6-4, the J gene TRBJ1-1; D is uncertain. The V and J ends lost 0 bases and 1 base respectively, with 6 bases between them. This CDR3 has 14 residues. Per germline, CDR1 MRHNA and CDR2 SNTAGT. In nucleotides, the CDR3 is TGTGCCAGCAGTGACTCTCCCGGGAACACTGAAGCTTTCTTT. Translating gives CASSDSPGNTEAFF.

The V call is TRBV19, the J call TRBJ1-1; D might be TRBD1 (5 bases). The CDR3 totals 17 residues. CDR1 and CDR2 from the germline V gene are LNHDA and SQIVND (reference sequence). V was pared by 5 bases and J by 7 bases, with 26 bases between. The CDR3 DNA reads TGTGCCAGTAGTGGAGAAGAGCGATGGGGCAGTGGGTTTGAAGCTTTCTTT. Its translation: CASSGEERWGSGFEAFF.

V and J are TRBV5-1 and TRBJ2-1, with 11 bases aligning to TRBD2. The germline V gene encodes CDR1 SGHRS and CDR2 YFSETQ. Trimming cost V 3 bases and J 2 bases; bases outside gene matches: 7. The CDR3 has 17 residues. The CDR3 bases are TGCGCCAGCAGCTCCGTCCTAGCGGGAGGCACCTACAATGAGCAGTTCTTC. This sequence encodes CASSSVLAGGTYNEQFF.